These T cell receptor beta chains were read from a single sample in a study of graft-versus-host responses after intestinal transplantation. Their antigens are not known. Sequenced by immunoSEQ multiplex PCR; TCRdb stores in-frame clones only, minus some. The sample lists some 120,000 clones, just under 95% occurring once. The specimen was unstimulated CD8+ T cells sorted from spleen or lymph node cells, collected before transplant. The receptors come from a human donor who was the organ donor for an intestinal transplant. Each CDR3 is given with its conserved first and last residue. A D gene is named only where the DNA matches it firmly. Size values are once, few and many counts, or a class for expanded clones, and some rows have none.

size | J | D | V | length | CDR3 | DNA
. | TRBJ2-7 | . | TRBV28 | 15 | CASSPVGGGFEEQYF | TGTGCCAGCAGTCCGGTGGGTGGGGGGTTTGAAGAGCAGTACTTC
. | TRBJ1-4 | . | TRBV4-1 | 11 | CASSQGEKLFF | TGCGCCAGCAGCCAAGGGGAAAAACTGTTTTTT
. | TRBJ2-7 | . | TRBV29-1 | 15 | CSVERGDGVSYEQYF | TGCAGCGTTGAGAGGGGGGATGGGGTTTCCTACGAGCAGTACTTC
. | TRBJ2-7 | . | TRBV28 | 23 | CASSLPIRPKPTHLDRTSYEQYF | TGTGCCAGCAGTTTACCCATTCGGCCGAAACCTACCCACCTCGACAGAACATCCTATGAGCAGTACTTC
. | TRBJ1-2 | TRBD1 | TRBV10-3 | 14 | CAISLTGGRYGYTF | TGTGCCATCAGCCTTACAGGGGGCCGCTATGGCTACACCTTC
. | TRBJ2-6 | . | TRBV29-1 | 16 | CSAEGGDESGANVLTF | TGCAGCGCGGAGGGCGGGGACGAGTCTGGGGCCAACGTCCTGACTTTC
. | TRBJ2-7 | . | TRBV7-9 | 13 | CASSFTGPYEQYF | TGTGCCAGCAGTTTCACTGGCCCCTACGAGCAGTACTTC
. | TRBJ2-7 | . | TRBV6-6 | 15 | CASSYGRDPPYEQYF | TGTGCCAGCAGTTACGGTCGGGATCCCCCCTACGAGCAGTACTTC
. | TRBJ2-1 | . | TRBV4-2 | 13 | CASSQDDNDEQFF | TGTGCCAGCAGCCAAGATGACAACGATGAGCAGTTCTTC
once | TRBJ2-7 | . | TRBV4-1 | 15 | CASSQGRGPPYEQYF | TGCGCCAGCAGCCAAGGGCGGGGTCCCCCCTACGAGCAGTACTTC
. | TRBJ2-3 | . | TRBV4-1 | 14 | CASSQAFGGYTQYF | TGCGCCAGCAGCCAAGCGTTCGGAGGGTATACGCAGTATTTT
. | TRBJ2-1 | TRBD1 | TRBV27 | 16 | CASSPERQGWREEQFF | TGTGCCAGCAGTCCTGAAAGACAGGGGTGGAGAGAAGAGCAGTTCTTC
. | TRBJ2-7 | TRBD2 | TRBV5-4 | 15 | CASSERLAPAYEQYF | TGTGCCAGCAGCGAGCGACTAGCGCCCGCCTACGAGCAGTACTTC
. | TRBJ1-4 | . | TRBV4-3 | 16 | CASSQDQGPVNEKLFF | TGCGCCAGCAGCCAAGATCAGGGGCCAGTGAATGAAAAACTGTTTTTT
. | TRBJ1-1 | . | TRBV19 | 14 | CASSIMGRTTEAFF | TGTGCCAGTAGTATTATGGGTAGGACCACTGAAGCCTTCTTT
once | TRBJ1-4 | . | TRBV6-5 | 14 | CASSSGRVNEKLFF | TGTGCCAGCAGTTCCGGCAGGGTTAATGAAAAACTGTTTTTT
. | TRBJ2-5 | . | TRBV6-5 | 15 | CASSKDLNPQETQYF | TGTGCCAGCAGTAAGGACCTAAACCCCCAAGAGACCCAGTACTTC
. | TRBJ2-1 | . | TRBV20-1 | 10 | CSAREAEQFF | TGCAGTGCTAGAGAGGCCGAGCAGTTCTTC
. | TRBJ2-1 | . | TRBV30 | 13 | CAWSLGEGDEQFF | TGTGCCTGGAGTTTAGGGGAGGGGGATGAGCAGTTCTTC
. | TRBJ1-4 | TRBD1 | TRBV4-1 | 16 | CASSQERGDRGEKLFF | TGCGCCAGCAGCCAAGAGAGGGGGGACAGGGGAGAAAAACTGTTTTTT
. | TRBJ1-5 | . | TRBV4-2 | 16 | CASSQESGDSNQPQHF | TGTGCCAGCAGCCAAGAATCCGGGGATAGCAATCAGCCCCAGCATTTT
. | TRBJ2-7 | TRBD2 | TRBV4-1 | 15 | CASSQRLAGGYEQYF | TGCGCCAGCAGCCAGAGGCTAGCGGGAGGTTACGAGCAGTACTTC
. | TRBJ2-7 | . | TRBV4-1 | 15 | CASSHILTGMYEQYF | TGCGCCAGCAGCCACATACTTACAGGGATGTACGAGCAGTACTTC
. | TRBJ2-2 | . | TRBV7-2 | 14 | CASSFVAPTGELFF | TGTGCCAGCAGCTTCGTAGCGCCCACCGGGGAGCTGTTTTTT
. | TRBJ2-3 | TRBD2 | TRBV27 | 15 | CASSLLAGGTDTQYF | TGTGCCAGCAGTTTACTAGCGGGAGGCACAGATACGCAGTATTTT
. | TRBJ2-3 | . | TRBV7-3 | 13 | CASSLTSIDTQYF | TGTGCCAGCAGCCTAACTAGCATAGATACGCAGTATTTT
. | TRBJ2-3 | TRBD1 | TRBV28 | 13 | CASSITGEDTQYF | TGTGCCAGCAGCATCACAGGGGAGGATACGCAGTATTTT
few | TRBJ1-4 | TRBD1 | TRBV6-1 | 16 | CASSEGTGAWDEKLFF | TGTGCCAGCAGTGAAGGTACAGGGGCATGGGATGAAAAACTGTTTTTT
. | TRBJ1-3 | . | TRBV9 | 15 | CASSAGGGSGNTIYF | TGTGCCAGCAGCGCCGGAGGGGGGTCTGGAAACACCATATATTTT
. | TRBJ2-1 | . | TRBV6-6 | 16 | CASSYSTPSSYNEQFF | TGTGCCAGCAGCTACAGCACCCCGAGCTCCTACAATGAGCAGTTCTTC